The sequence of this T cell receptor beta chain was determined in a study of breast tumors, draining lymph nodes, adjacent tissues. Study findings and constraints: Compared with lymph nodes, tumors were less diverse; compared with nontumor tissue, more. The lymph node origin of tumor T cells was framed as consistent with a hypothesis, not demonstrated. The data were judged consistent with most tumor T cells coming from lymph node and expanding in tumor.

A single record per CDR3 protein comes from TCRdb applying MiXCR to the multiplex PCR reads. Found here are roughly 110,000 distinct CDR3 sequences, less than 40% of them singletons; the top ten hold approximately 5%. The ends were cut back, 4 bases at V and 3 bases at J, with 11 bases in the middle. Per germline, CDR1 SGHRS and CDR2 YFSETQ. The CDR3 loop spans 13 amino acids. Axillary draining lymph nodes of breast cancer patients supplied the node samples. This clonotype showed up many times. Its target is not known. The sequence was collected from a female donor with breast cancer. Some clones in this sample may be carry-over from other donors' samples. This sequence joins TRBV5-1 and TRBJ2-7, with D perhaps TRBD1 (6 bases). Sequencing was performed on axillary lymph node tissue. The CDR3 region has the DNA TGCGCCAGCAGCATAGGACAGTTCTACGAGCAGTACTTC. It is translated as CASSIGQFYEQYF.